This T cell receptor (beta chain) was recovered during a study of blood T cell repertoires in COVID-19. Study-wide context: Collection of acute and convalescent COVID-19 samples took place in the United States, Italy and Spain. From T cells, B-cell-depleted T cells, or PBMCs came the material, which was cDNA or gDNA.

Profiled with immunoSEQ multiplex PCR; TCRdb holds only in-frame clones, not every one. The sample carries 150,000 or so clones, around nine tenths recorded once. Enrollment of patients from Seattle took place during active infection, with longitudinal follow-up. Germline V gene lookup returns CDR1 LGHDT and CDR2 YNNKEL (reference sequence). The CDR3 consists of 15 residues. The V gene lost 1 base and the J gene lost 6 bases, with 10 bases spanning the gap. This receptor was obtained from a man between 60 and 75 years old with COVID-19, enrolled during active disease. This chain connects TRBV3-1 (or the pseudogene TRBV3-2) to TRBJ1-6, with D perhaps matching TRBD1 (5 bases). Sequencing was performed on peripheral blood. This CDR3 is CASSQAGGGNSPLHF. In nucleotides, the CDR3 is TGTGCCAGCAGCCAAGCCGGGGGAGGTAATTCACCCCTCCACTTT.